Described below is a single T cell receptor beta chain sequence and its context. The antigen is undetermined. This entry belongs to a study of T cells in tuberculosis. Findings of the study overall: Using the GMM-specific repertoire gave about 84% accuracy versus roughly 74% with motifs. Cases with active tuberculosis were adults, while controls were adolescents. Active tuberculosis TCR-alpha repertoires lay closer to GMM-specific TCRs than IGRA-negative controls, suggesting clonal expansion. The TCR-beta difference was not significant; alpha differences partly reflected length.

The CDR3 has 15 residues. Germline V gives CDR1 SGHNT, CDR2 YENEEA. The J segment lost 5 bases and the V segment lost 1 base, leaving 7 bases of the junction unmatched. The protocol was immunoSEQ multiplex PCR, while the TCRdb copy is restricted to in-frame clones and leaves out a portion. The table shows over 30,000 clones, with around 97% occurring only once. The sequenced sample was PBMCs. The source is a donor under 30 with latent tuberculosis or without tuberculosis infection. The chain combines TRBV11-3 with TRBJ2-7, with TRBD1 matching over 8 bases. The CDR3 loop reads CASSLGTGSGNEQYF. CDR3 DNA sequence: TGTGCCAGCAGCTTAGGGACAGGGTCCGGGAACGAGCAGTACTTC.